This TCR beta chain appears in the sequencing data of a study of human thymus T cells. Study results and caveats: Usage of V and J genes appeared biased in thymic and blood repertoires. Related research described thymic repertoires that were highly overlapping among unrelated individuals.

Resections obtained during corrective heart surgery supplied the thymus tissue. Notes on this clone: Its antigen is not known.

Profiling relied on immunoSEQ multiplex PCR, and the TCRdb table lists in-frame clones only, not all of them. The table lists fewer than 85,000 clones, 95% of them singletons. V dropped 6 bases and J dropped 2 bases, with 10 bases sitting between them. Germline-derived CDR1 and CDR2 are SQVTM and ANQGSEA. The CDR3 sequence is 12 residues long. The V and J genes are TRBV29-1 and TRBJ2-5, with no clear D. This receptor was taken from a girl less than two years old with a congenital heart defect but otherwise immunologically healthy. Source material: thymus tissue. CDR3: CSVLCGQETQYF. CDR3 nucleotides: TGCAGCGTCCTTTGCGGACAAGAGACCCAGTACTTC. The full variable domain, its missing parts supplied by reference TRBV29-1 and TRBJ2-5, is SAVISQKPSRDICQRGTSLTIQCQVDSQVTMMFWYRQQPGQSLTLIATANQGSEATYESGFVIDKFPISRPNLTFSTLTVSNMSPEDSSIYLCSVLCGQETQYFGPGTRLLVL.